A single sample is the source of the 11 T cell receptor beta chains below, sequenced in a study of T cells in Graves' hyperthyroidism and ophthalmopathy (dated by TCRdb to the late 2010s). The protocol used for the library was multiplex PCR. Reads for this sample came from an Illumina HiSeq 2000. Amplification of TCR beta CDR3 regions was carried out from RNA transcripts. The first round of RT-PCR for the TCR CDR3 was performed with the HTBI primer set and the Qiagen OneStep RT-PCR kit. TCRdb's own reprocessing of the public reads used fastp at Q25 and MiXCR and kept productive beta chains. Merged by CDR3 protein, the rows form single entries marked with the most common genes and DNA. The sample includes approximately 600,000 distinct CDR3 sequences, with under 25% observed a single time. The ten largest clones represent about 34% of the sample. Material: blood. These receptors came from a man aged 25 to 40 with Graves' ophthalmopathy.

The genes are TRBV20-1 and TRBJ2-7, with D unresolved. This CDR3 region has 12 residues. The V gene lost 0 bases and the J gene lost 6 bases, with 9 bases spanning the gap. Germline CDR1 and CDR2: DFQATT and SNEGSKA (reference sequence). CDR3 in amino acids: CSARDPPLEQYF. CDR3 coding DNA: TGCAGTGCTAGAGATCCCCCTCTCGAGCAGTACTTC.

The V gene is TRBV5-1, the J gene TRBJ2-7, with D perhaps TRBD2 (6 bases). Deletions cut 4 bases from V and 3 bases from J, with 14 bases between. The CDR3 spans 14 residues. Germline loops: CDR1 SGHRS, CDR2 YFSETQ. The CDR3 nucleotides read TGCGCCAGCAGCGACGGGACTCGGATCTACGAGCAGTACTTC. Translated: CASSDGTRIYEQYF.

This clonotype was recorded a few times. The rearrangement uses TRBV20-1 and TRBJ1-6; weak D call: TRBD1 (5 bases). CDR1 and CDR2 (germline): DFQATT, SNEGSKA (reference sequence). V lost 1 base and J lost 11, with 15 bases in between. The CDR3 is made up of 14 amino acids. The CDR3 is CSARATGRGAPLHF. As DNA, the CDR3 is TGCAGTGCTAGAGCTACAGGCCGAGGCGCACCCCTCCACTTT.

This clonotype has just a few counts. This rearrangement joins TRBV28 to TRBJ2-3; D is perhaps TRBD1 (5 bases). The CDR3 loop spans 16 amino acids. Germline V gene lookup returns CDR1 MDHEN and CDR2 SYDVKM. With 2 bases removed from V and 0 bases from J, the gap between germline ends came to 12 bases. DNA for the CDR3: TGTGCCAGCAGTTTAATCCAGGGATCTAGCACAGATACGCAGTATTTT. Its protein is CASSLIQGSSTDTQYF.

The table lists this clonotype with many counts. The V and J genes are TRBV2 and TRBJ2-7; D unresolved. CDR3 length: 10 amino acids. Germline CDR1 reads SNHLY; CDR2 reads FYNNEI. V lost 4 bases to trimming and J lost 6 bases, with 4 bases between them. DNA for the CDR3: TGTGCCAGCAGTGGGTCCGAGCAGTACTTC. Translation gives CASSGSEQYF.

The chain joins TRBV13 to TRBJ1-2; 10 nucleotides agree with TRBD1. The CDR3 runs to 16 residues. Trimming at V came to 5 bases and at J to 4 bases, leaving 10 bases not matched to a gene. Germline assignment: CDR1 PRHDT and CDR2 FYEKMQ (reference sequence). The CDR3 loop reads CASSPAGTGVGYGYTF. The DNA for the CDR3 is TGTGCCAGCAGCCCCGCGGGGACAGGGGTAGGCTATGGCTACACCTTC.

Many counts were recorded for this clonotype. The chain uses TRBV3-1 and TRBJ2-5; no definite D call. The V gene's germline CDR1 is LGHDT and CDR2 YNNKEL (reference sequence). Trimming pared 1 base from V and 2 bases from J, leaving 11 bases between. This CDR3 comprises 15 residues. The CDR3 DNA follows: TGTGCCAGCAGCCAAGTGGCAGACACGCAAGAGACCCAGTACTTC. Its protein is CASSQVADTQETQYF.

This clonotype came up many times. The J gene is TRBJ2-2, the V gene TRBV11-2; D remains ambiguous. The V end lost 3 bases, the J end lost 4 bases, and 12 bases lay between the germline ends. Germline values: CDR1 SGHAT, CDR2 FQNNGV. The CDR3 is 15 amino acids. The CDR3 bases are TGTGCCAGCAGCTTCGCCGACACACTCACCGGGGAGCTGTTTTTT. Translating gives CASSFADTLTGELFF. Supplemented by reference TRBV11-2 and TRBJ2-2, the full variable domain reads EAGVAQSPRYKIIEKRQSVAFWCNPISGHATLYWYQQILGQGPKLLIQFQNNGVVDDSQLPKDRFSAERLKGVDSTLKIQPAKLEDSAVYLCASSFADTLTGELFFGEGSRLTVL.

This clonotype has a handful of counts. The chain is built from TRBV20-1 and TRBJ2-3; D unclear. This CDR3 spans 12 amino acids. The germline gives CDR1 DFQATT, CDR2 SNEGSKA (reference sequence). The V end was cut by 6 bases, the J end by 4 bases, with 11 bases between. In DNA form, the CDR3 reads TGCAGTGCCCCCCGCGGCCCAGATACGCAGTATTTT. This translates into CSAPRGPDTQYF.

This clonotype occurred a few times. The chain combines TRBV11-2 with TRBJ2-7, with 10 positions matching TRBD2. Per germline, CDR1 SGHAT and CDR2 FQNNGV. This CDR3 comprises 15 residues. V dropped 0 bases and J dropped 4; count of bases not matched to a gene: 3. CDR3 bases: TGTGCCAGCAGCTTAGAAGCGGGAGGGGGGTACGAGCAGTACTTC. This encodes CASSLEAGGGYEQYF. Supplemented by reference TRBV11-2 and TRBJ2-7, the full variable domain reads EAGVAQSPRYKIIEKRQSVAFWCNPISGHATLYWYQQILGQGPKLLIQFQNNGVVDDSQLPKDRFSAERLKGVDSTLKIQPAKLEDSAVYLCASSLEAGGGYEQYFGPGTRLTVT.

There are many counts of this clonotype. This chain connects TRBV6-1 to TRBJ2-7; TRBD2 agrees at 7 bases. The CDR3 is made up of 16 amino acids. The germline gives CDR1 MNHNS, CDR2 SASEGT. Germline trimming cut 5 bases from V and 6 bases from J; bases unmatched to any gene: 16. In nucleotides, the CDR3 is TGTGCCAGCAGTTCAATCGCTAGCGGCTTTTACTCCGAGCAGTACTTC. It is translated as CASSSIASGFYSEQYF.